This is a list of T cell receptor beta chains from one sample in a study of T cell responses to AZD1222 COVID-19 vaccine. Here immunoSEQ multiplex PCR was the method, and the copy in TCRdb shows in-frame clones only, minus some. The sample consists of under 120,000 clones, more than 85% of them appearing once. Material: peripheral blood, obtained on day 0 of AZD1222 vaccination. The origin of the receptors is an adult in good health. The CDR3 runs from the conserved cysteine through the conserved F or W. D genes are given only for firm matches. The size entry is marked missing in some rows and otherwise reads once, few, many or a size class.

D,V,size,J,CDR3,DNA
.,TRBV7-2,.,TRBJ1-4,CASSLVGNEKLFF,TGTGCCAGCAGCTTAGTGGGCAATGAAAAACTGTTTTTT
TRBD1,TRBV5-8,.,TRBJ1-5,CASSLWWWTGGSNQPQHF,TGTGCCAGCAGCTTATGGTGGTGGACAGGGGGAAGCAATCAGCCCCAGCATTTT
.,TRBV2,once,TRBJ2-4,CASSYGGTENIQYF,TGTGCCAGCAGTTACGGCGGGACGGAAAACATTCAGTACTTC
TRBD2,TRBV6-1,.,TRBJ2-1,CASSEGTSGGPPVNEQFF,TGTGCCAGCAGTGAAGGGACTAGCGGGGGGCCCCCCGTCAATGAGCAGTTCTTC
.,TRBV28,.,TRBJ1-5,CATTWTASNQPQHF,TGTGCCACCACCTGGACCGCCAGCAATCAGCCCCAGCATTTT
TRBD1,TRBV5-1,once,TRBJ1-2,CASSLNGQGIGGYTF,TGCGCCAGCAGCTTAAACGGACAGGGGATAGGCGGCTACACCTTC
.,TRBV5-4,.,TRBJ1-1,CASSGGGYTEAFF,TGTGCCAGCAGTGGGGGGGGGTACACTGAAGCTTTCTTT
TRBD2,TRBV2,.,TRBJ2-7,CASSGRAYEQYF,TGTGCCAGCAGCGGGAGGGCCTACGAGCAGTACTTC
.,TRBV7-2,.,TRBJ1-1,CASSLTENTEAFF,TGTGCCAGCAGCCTTACAGAAAACACTGAAGCTTTCTTT
TRBD2,TRBV11-2,once,TRBJ2-1,CASSLQAGGVNEQFF,TGTGCCAGCAGCTTACAAGCGGGAGGAGTCAATGAGCAGTTCTTC
TRBD1,TRBV14,.,TRBJ1-2,CASSQAGQGADGYTF,TGTGCCAGCAGCCAGGCCGGACAGGGGGCAGATGGCTACACCTTC
TRBD1,TRBV6-4,.,TRBJ2-2,CASSEQTGGTGELFF,TGTGCCAGCAGTGAGCAGACAGGGGGGACCGGGGAGCTGTTTTTT
.,TRBV3-1/TRBV3-2,.,TRBJ2-5,CASSRTGGVETQYF,TGTGCCAGCAGCCGTACCGGGGGCGTAGAGACCCAGTACTTC
.,TRBV3-1/TRBV3-2,.,TRBJ1-6,CARGHHNSPLHF,TGTGCCAGGGGGCATCATAATTCACCCCTCCACTTT
TRBD1,TRBV15,.,TRBJ2-5,CATSRNTGDQETQYF,TGTGCCACCAGCAGGAACACAGGGGATCAAGAGACCCAGTACTTC
.,TRBV7-6,.,TRBJ2-3,CASSSLGSTDTQYF,TGTGCCAGCAGCTCACTCGGTAGCACAGATACGCAGTATTTT